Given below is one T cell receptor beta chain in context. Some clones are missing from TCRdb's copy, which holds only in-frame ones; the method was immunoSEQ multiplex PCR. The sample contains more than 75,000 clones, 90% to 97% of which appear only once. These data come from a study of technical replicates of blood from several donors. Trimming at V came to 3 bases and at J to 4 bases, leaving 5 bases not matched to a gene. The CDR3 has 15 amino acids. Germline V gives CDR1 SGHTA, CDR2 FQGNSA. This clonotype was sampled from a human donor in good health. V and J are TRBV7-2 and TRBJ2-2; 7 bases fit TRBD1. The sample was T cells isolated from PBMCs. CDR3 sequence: CASSFRTGATGELFF. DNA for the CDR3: TGTGCCAGCAGCTTCCGGACAGGAGCCACCGGGGAGCTGTTTTTT.